This paragraph reports one T cell receptor beta chain. The source of the sample is a study of blood T cell repertoires in COVID-19. As processed by the authors: Amplification of reference gene primers provided the estimated nucleated cell counts. The assay was immunoSEQ multiplex PCR, and TCRdb's table has in-frame clones only and misses some. V and J calls and clone size follow that table, whereas D and trimming were derived from the DNA. The sample records roughly 180,000 clones, roughly four fifths being singletons. The sample taken for sequencing was peripheral blood. This receptor was identified in a woman in her 30s with acute or convalescent COVID-19.

In DNA form, the CDR3 reads TGTGCCAGCAGTTACAGGGCGAACACTGAAGCTTTCTTT. This codes for CASSYRANTEAFF. This chain links TRBV12-3 or TRBV12-4 with TRBJ1-1, with D tentatively TRBD1 (6 bases). Trimming cost V 4 bases and J 1 base, with 7 bases left between them. The CDR3 runs 13 residues.